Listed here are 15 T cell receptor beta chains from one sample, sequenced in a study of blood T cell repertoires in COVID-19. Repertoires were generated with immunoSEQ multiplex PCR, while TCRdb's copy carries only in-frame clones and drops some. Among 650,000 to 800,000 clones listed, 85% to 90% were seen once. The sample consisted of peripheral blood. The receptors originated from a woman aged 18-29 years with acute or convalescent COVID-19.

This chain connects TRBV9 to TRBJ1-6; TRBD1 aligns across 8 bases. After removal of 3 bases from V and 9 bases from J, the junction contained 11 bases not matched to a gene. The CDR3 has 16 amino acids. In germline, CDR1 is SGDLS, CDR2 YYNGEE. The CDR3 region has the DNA TGTGCCAGCAGCGGAGAAACCCAGGGGGCCAGTTCACCCCTCCACTTT. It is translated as CASSGETQGASSPLHF. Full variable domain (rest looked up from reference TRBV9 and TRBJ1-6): DSGVTQTPKHLITATGQRVTLRCSPRSGDLSVYWYQQSLDQGLQFLIQYYNGEERAKGNILERFSAQQFPDLHSELNLSSLELGDSALYFCASSGETQGASSPLHFGNGTRLTVT.

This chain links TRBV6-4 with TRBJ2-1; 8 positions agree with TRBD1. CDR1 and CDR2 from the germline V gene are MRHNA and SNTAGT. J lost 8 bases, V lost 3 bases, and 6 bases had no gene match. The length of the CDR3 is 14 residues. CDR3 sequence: CASSEETGADEQFF. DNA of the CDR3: TGTGCCAGCAGTGAAGAGACAGGGGCGGATGAGCAGTTCTTC.

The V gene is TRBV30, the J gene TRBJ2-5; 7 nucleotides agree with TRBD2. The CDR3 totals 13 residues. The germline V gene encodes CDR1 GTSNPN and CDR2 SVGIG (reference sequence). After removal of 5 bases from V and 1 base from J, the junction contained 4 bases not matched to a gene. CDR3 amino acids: CAWAGDFQETQYF. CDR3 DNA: TGTGCCTGGGCGGGGGACTTCCAAGAGACCCAGTACTTC. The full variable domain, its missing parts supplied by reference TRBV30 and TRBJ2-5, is SQTIHQWPATLVQPVGSPLSLECTVEGTSNPNLYWYRQAAGRGLQLLFYSVGIGQISSEVPQNLSASRPQDRQFILSSKKLLLSDSGFYLCAWAGDFQETQYFGPGTRLLVL.

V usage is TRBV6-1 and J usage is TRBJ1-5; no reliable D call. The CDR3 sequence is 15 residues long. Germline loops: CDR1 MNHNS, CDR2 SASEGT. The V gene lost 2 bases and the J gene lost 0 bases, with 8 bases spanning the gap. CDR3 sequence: CASSEIEYSNQPQHF. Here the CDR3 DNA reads TGTGCCAGCAGTGAAATAGAATATAGCAATCAGCCCCAGCATTTT.

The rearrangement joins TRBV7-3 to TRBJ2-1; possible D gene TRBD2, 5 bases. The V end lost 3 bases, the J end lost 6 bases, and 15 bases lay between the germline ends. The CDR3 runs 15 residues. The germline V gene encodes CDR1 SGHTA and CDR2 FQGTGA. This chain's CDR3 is CASSLQAARANEQFF. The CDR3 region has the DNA TGTGCCAGCAGCTTGCAGGCAGCGCGGGCCAATGAGCAGTTCTTC. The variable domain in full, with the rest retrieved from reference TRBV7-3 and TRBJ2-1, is GAGVSQTPSNKVTEKGKYVELRCDPISGHTALYWYRQSLGQGPEFLIYFQGTGAADDSGLPNDRFFAVRPEGSVSTLKIQRTERGDSAVYLCASSLQAARANEQFFGPGTRLTVL.

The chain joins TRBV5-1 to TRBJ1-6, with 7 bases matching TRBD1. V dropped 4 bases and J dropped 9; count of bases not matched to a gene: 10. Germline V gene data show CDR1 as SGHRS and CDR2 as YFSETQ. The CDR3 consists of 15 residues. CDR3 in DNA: TGCGCCAGCAGCCTCTCTTTCGGACAGGCTTCACCCCTCCACTTT. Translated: CASSLSFGQASPLHF.

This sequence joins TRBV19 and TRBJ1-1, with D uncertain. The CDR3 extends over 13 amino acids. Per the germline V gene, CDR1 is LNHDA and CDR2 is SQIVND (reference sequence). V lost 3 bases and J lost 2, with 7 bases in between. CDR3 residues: CASSIVVNTEAFF. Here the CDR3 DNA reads TGTGCCAGTAGTATTGTAGTAAACACTGAAGCTTTCTTT.

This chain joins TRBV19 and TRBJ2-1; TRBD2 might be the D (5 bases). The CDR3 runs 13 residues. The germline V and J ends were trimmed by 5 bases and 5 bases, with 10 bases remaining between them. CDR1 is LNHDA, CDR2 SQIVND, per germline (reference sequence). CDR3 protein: CASSLGSNNEQFF. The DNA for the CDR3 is TGTGCCAGTAGTCTAGGGAGTAACAATGAGCAGTTCTTC.

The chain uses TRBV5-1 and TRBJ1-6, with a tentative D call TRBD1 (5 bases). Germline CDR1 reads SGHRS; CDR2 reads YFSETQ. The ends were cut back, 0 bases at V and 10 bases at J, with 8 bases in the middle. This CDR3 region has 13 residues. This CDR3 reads CASSLGQNSPLHF. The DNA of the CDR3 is TGCGCCAGCAGCTTGGGACAGAACTCACCCCTCCACTTT.

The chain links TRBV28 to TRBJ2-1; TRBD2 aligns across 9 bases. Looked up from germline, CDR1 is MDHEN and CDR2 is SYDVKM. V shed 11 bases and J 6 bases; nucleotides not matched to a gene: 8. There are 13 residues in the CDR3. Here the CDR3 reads CAYSGGAFNEQFF. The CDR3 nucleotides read TGTGCCTATAGCGGGGGCGCATTCAATGAGCAGTTCTTC.

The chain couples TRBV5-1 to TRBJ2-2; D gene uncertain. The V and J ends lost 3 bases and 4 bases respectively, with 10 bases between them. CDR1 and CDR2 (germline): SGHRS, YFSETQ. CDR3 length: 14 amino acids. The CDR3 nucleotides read TGCGCCAGCAGCTCGGCAGCGAGCACCGGGGAGCTGTTTTTT. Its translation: CASSSAASTGELFF.

The chain's CDR3 is CASSYGEDYGYTF. The CDR3 DNA reads TGTGCCAGCAGTTACGGGGAGGACTATGGCTACACCTTC. The chain links TRBV6-5 to TRBJ1-2; no definite D call. Trimming took off 2 bases at V and 3 bases at J, with 7 bases between the two ends. The CDR3 totals 13 residues. The germline gives CDR1 MNHEY, CDR2 SVGAGI.

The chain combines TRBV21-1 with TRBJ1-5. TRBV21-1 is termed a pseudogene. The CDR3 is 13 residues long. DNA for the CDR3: TGTGCCAGCAGCACTGGGAGGGTACAGCCCCAGCATTTT. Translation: CASSTGRVQPQHF.

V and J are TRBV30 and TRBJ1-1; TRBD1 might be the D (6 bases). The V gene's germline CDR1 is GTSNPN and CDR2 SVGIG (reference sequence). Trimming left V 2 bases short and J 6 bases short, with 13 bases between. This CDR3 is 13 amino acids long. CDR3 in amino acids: CAWSPGEGAEAFF. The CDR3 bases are TGTGCCTGGAGTCCAGGGGAGGGGGCTGAAGCTTTCTTT.

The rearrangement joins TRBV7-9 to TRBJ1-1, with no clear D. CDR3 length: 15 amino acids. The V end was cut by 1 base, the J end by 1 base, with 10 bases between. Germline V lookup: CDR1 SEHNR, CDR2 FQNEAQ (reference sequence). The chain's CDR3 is CASSLGLNPNTEAFF. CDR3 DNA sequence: TGTGCCAGCAGCTTAGGGCTGAACCCGAACACTGAAGCTTTCTTT.